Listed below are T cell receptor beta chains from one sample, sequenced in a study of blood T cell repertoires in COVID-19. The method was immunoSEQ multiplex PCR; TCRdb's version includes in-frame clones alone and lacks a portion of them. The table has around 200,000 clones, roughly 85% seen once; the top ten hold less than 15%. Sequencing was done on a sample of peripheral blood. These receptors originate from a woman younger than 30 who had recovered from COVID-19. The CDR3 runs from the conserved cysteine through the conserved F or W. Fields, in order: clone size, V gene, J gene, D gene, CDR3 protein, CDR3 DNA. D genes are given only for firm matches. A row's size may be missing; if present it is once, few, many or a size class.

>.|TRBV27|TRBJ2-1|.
CASSFGGSTYNEQFF
TGTGCCAGCAGTTTCGGCGGTTCCACCTACAATGAGCAGTTCTTC
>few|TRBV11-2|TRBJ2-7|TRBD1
CASSYGQGYEQYF
TGTGCCAGCAGCTATGGACAGGGCTACGAGCAGTACTTC
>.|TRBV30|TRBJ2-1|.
CAWTWSGAYNEQFF
TGTGCCTGGACCTGGTCGGGAGCTTACAATGAGCAGTTCTTC
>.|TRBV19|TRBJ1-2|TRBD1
CASSGRQGRFYGYTF
TGTGCCAGTAGTGGGCGACAGGGCCGTTTCTATGGCTACACCTTC
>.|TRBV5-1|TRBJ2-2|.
CASSLFGPNTGELFF
TGCGCCAGCAGCTTGTTTGGCCCGAACACCGGGGAGCTGTTTTTT
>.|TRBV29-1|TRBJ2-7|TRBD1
CSVHDPGTETYEQYF
TGCAGCGTTCACGATCCCGGGACAGAAACCTACGAGCAGTACTTC
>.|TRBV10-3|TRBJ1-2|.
CAMGDRIYGYTF
TGTGCCATGGGTGACAGAATCTATGGCTACACCTTC
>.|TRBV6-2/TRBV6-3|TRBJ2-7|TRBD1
CASSLGQTYEQYF
TGTGCCAGCAGTTTGGGACAGACCTACGAGCAGTACTTC
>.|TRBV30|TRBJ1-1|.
CAWSWGPNTEAFF
TGTGCCTGGAGTTGGGGGCCCAACACTGAAGCTTTCTTT
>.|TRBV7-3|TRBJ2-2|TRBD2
CASSLIGVAGTTGELFF
TGTGCCAGCAGCTTAATAGGGGTAGCGGGAACCACCGGGGAGCTGTTTTTT
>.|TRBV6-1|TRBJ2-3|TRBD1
CASSETGQWVPDTQYF
TGTGCCAGCAGTGAAACGGGACAGTGGGTCCCAGATACGCAGTATTTT
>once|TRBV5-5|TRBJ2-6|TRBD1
CASSLVAGGSGANVLTF
TGTGCCAGCAGCTTGGTGGCAGGGGGCTCCGGGGCCAACGTCCTGACTTTC
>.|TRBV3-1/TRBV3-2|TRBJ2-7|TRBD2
CASSHSGRLAGSPRDF
TGTGCCAGCAGCCACTCAGGGAGACTAGCGGGATCCCCTAGGGACTTC
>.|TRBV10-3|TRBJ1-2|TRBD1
CAIRGQGEEGYTF
TGTGCCATCAGAGGACAGGGGGAGGAAGGCTACACCTTC